One and the same sample provided the 11 T cell receptor beta chains below, sequenced in a study of blood T cell repertoires in COVID-19. The assay was immunoSEQ multiplex PCR, and TCRdb's table has in-frame clones only and misses some. The sample carries 180,000 or so clones, 86% recorded once. The sequenced sample was peripheral blood. These receptors originate from a man in his 70s with acute or convalescent COVID-19.

The chain links TRBV7-2 to TRBJ1-1, with D maybe TRBD1 (5 bases). V lost 6 bases, J lost 5 bases, and 16 bases lay in between. Looked up from germline, CDR1 is SGHTA and CDR2 is FQGNSA. This CDR3 spans 14 amino acids. The CDR3 DNA follows: TGTGCCAGCAGTTCAGGGACCGGGAGGACTGAAGCTTTCTTT. Amino acids: CASSSGTGRTEAFF.

This rearrangement joins TRBV10-3 to TRBJ2-7; 8 bases are shared with TRBD2. The trim removed 3 bases at V and 2 bases at J, leaving 3 bases unmatched. Germline V gene data show CDR1 as ENHRY and CDR2 as SYGVKD. The CDR3 loop spans 14 amino acids. The CDR3 coding sequence is TGTGCCATCAGTGATGGGCGGGGGGCCTACGAGCAGTACTTC. This encodes CAISDGRGAYEQYF.

The chain recombines TRBV7-2 with TRBJ1-1; unclear D gene. The CDR3 is 15 amino acids. Germline values: CDR1 SGHTA, CDR2 FQGNSA. V lost 0 bases, J lost 0 bases, and 8 bases lay in between. CDR3 protein: CASSLAGDMNTEAFF. In DNA form, the CDR3 reads TGTGCCAGCAGCTTAGCCGGTGACATGAACACTGAAGCTTTCTTT.

V is TRBV4-1 and J is TRBJ2-7; 12 positions match TRBD2. CDR1 and CDR2 from the germline V gene are MGHRA and YSYEKL. V trimming: 4 bases; J trimming: 3 bases; junction bases outside the gene matches: 7. The CDR3 has 16 amino acids. The CDR3 loop is CASSPTKGLAGYEQYF. The CDR3 bases are TGCGCCAGCAGCCCAACCAAGGGACTAGCGGGCTACGAGCAGTACTTC.

The gene calls are TRBV5-8 and TRBJ2-5, with 8 bases fitting TRBD2. Germline trimming cut 2 bases from V and 3 bases from J; bases unmatched to any gene: 6. There are 15 residues in the CDR3. Germline V gene lookup returns CDR1 SGHTS and CDR2 YDEGEE. The CDR3 DNA follows: TGTGCCAGCAGCTTTGAGCGGGGGTGGGAAGAGACCCAGTACTTC. Its protein is CASSFERGWEETQYF.

The chain employs TRBV6-5 and TRBJ2-2; tentatively, D is TRBD1 (5 bases). Trimming took off 6 bases at V and 6 bases at J, with 11 bases between the two ends. This CDR3 contains 13 residues. CDR1 is MNHEY and CDR2 is SVGAGI in the germline V gene. As DNA, the CDR3 is TGTGCCAGCAGGGGGCTAGACGCCGGGGAGCTGTTTTTT. Translating it yields CASRGLDAGELFF.

The chain joins TRBV7-2 to TRBJ1-4; a weak D match, TRBD1 (6 bases). Per germline, CDR1 SGHTA and CDR2 FQGNSA. The germline V and J ends were trimmed by 6 bases and 5 bases, with 16 bases remaining between them. This CDR3 is 15 amino acids long. Here the CDR3 DNA reads TGTGCCAGCAGGCCTGGGTACAGGGCGAATGAAAAACTGTTTTTT. Translated: CASRPGYRANEKLFF.

To note about this clone: One junction end disagrees with the germline gene, perhaps due to a read error. The chain recombines TRBV7-9 with TRBJ2-1; D perhaps matches TRBD1 (6 bases). Germline assignment: CDR1 SEHNR and CDR2 FQNEAQ (reference sequence). The CDR3 contains 14 residues. CDR3 in amino acids: CASSPGTSYNGQFF. CDR3 DNA: TGTGCCAGCAGCCCTGGGACATCCTACAATGGGCAGTTCTTC.

The chain has TRBV4-2 and TRBJ2-1; 9 bases fit TRBD2. The CDR3 spans 16 residues. With V trimmed by 7 bases and J by 1 base, 8 bases remained unmatched. CDR1 and CDR2 from the germline V gene are LGHNA and YNFKEQ. CDR3: CASTSRAGGSYNEQFF. CDR3 DNA: TGTGCCAGCACCTCAAGAGCGGGGGGTTCCTACAATGAGCAGTTCTTC.

The chain is built from TRBV2 and TRBJ2-2; 9 nucleotides line up with TRBD1. The CDR3 consists of 16 residues. V was pared by 7 bases and J by 2 bases, with 8 bases of the junction left unmatched. Germline V gene sequence: CDR1 SNHLY, CDR2 FYNNEI. The CDR3 nucleotides read TGTGCCAGCACCCCCAGGACAGGGGTCAACACCGGGGAGCTGTTTTTT. This encodes CASTPRTGVNTGELFF.

Only a few counts were recorded for this clone. V is TRBV7-9 and J is TRBJ2-2; D is perhaps TRBD2 (6 bases). CDR1 is SEHNR, CDR2 FQNEAQ, per germline (reference sequence). This CDR3 has 13 amino acids. Trimming took off 11 bases at V and 4 bases at J, with 14 bases between the two ends. Written as DNA, the CDR3 is TGTGCCTTACGGGAGCGAATCACCGGGGAGCTGTTTTTT. Amino acids: CALRERITGELFF.